This T cell receptor (beta chain) is from a study of T cells in Graves' hyperthyroidism and ophthalmopathy. This CDR3 is built from 16 residues. Trimming shortened V by 3 bases and J by 0 bases, and 12 bases separated the two germline ends. The germline V gene has CDR1 ENHRY and CDR2 SYGVKD. The source material, RNA transcripts, was used to amplify TCR beta CDR3 regions. The TCR CDR3 first-round RT-PCR relied on the HTBI primer set. TCRdb recomputed calls from the multiplex PCR reads with MiXCR, one row per CDR3 protein. The sample includes roughly 570,000 distinct CDR3 sequences, roughly 46% of them seen just once.

Source material: peripheral blood or thyroid tissue (not recorded which). V and J are TRBV10-3 and TRBJ1-3; no clear D. The source of this sequence is a woman between 18 and 29 years old with Graves' hyperthyroidism. The CDR3 nucleotides read TGTGCCATCAGTGACAGGACGACGAGCTCTGGAAACACCATATATTTT. Protein: CAISDRTTSSGNTIYF.